The 18 T cell receptor beta chains below were found in one sample sequenced in a study of blood T cell repertoires in COVID-19. Measured with immunoSEQ multiplex PCR; TCRdb has only the in-frame clones, and not every one. The sample holds around 200,000 clones, over 80% seen once. The sequencing sample was made of PBMCs or T cells enriched from blood (not recorded which). The receptors were gathered from a man younger than 40 who had recovered from COVID-19.

Concerning this clone itself: The same CDR3 arises from other DNA sequences in this sample as well. The chain links TRBV27 to TRBJ2-3; TRBD2 agrees at 10 bases. The CDR3 is made up of 15 amino acids. Germline CDR1 is MNHEY and CDR2 is SMNVEV (reference sequence). With V trimmed by 3 bases and J by 1 base, 1 base remained unmatched. The CDR3 sequence is CASSFLAGGTDTQYF. DNA for the CDR3: TGTGCCAGCAGTTTCCTAGCGGGAGGCACAGATACGCAGTATTTT.

The chain combines TRBV29-1 with TRBJ1-2, with TRBD1 matching over 7 bases. Germline CDR1 and CDR2: SQVTM and ANQGSEA. The CDR3 spans 12 residues. V was pared by 8 bases and J by 3 bases, with 6 bases of the junction left unmatched. CDR3 sequence reads: CSTWTGDYGYTF. CDR3 DNA: TGCAGCACTTGGACAGGAGACTATGGCTACACCTTC.

The count of this clone is one. The chain is built from TRBV19 and TRBJ2-1; weak D call: TRBD2 (6 bases). V was trimmed by 2 bases and J by 3 bases, leaving 11 bases between them. The CDR3 extends over 15 amino acids. Per germline, CDR1 LNHDA and CDR2 SQIVND (reference sequence). The CDR3 sequence: CASSIRENNYNEQFF. CDR3 DNA sequence: TGTGCCAGTAGTATACGGGAGAACAACTACAATGAGCAGTTCTTC. The whole variable domain, filled in from reference TRBV19 and TRBJ2-1, reads DGGITQSPKYLFRKEGQNVTLSCEQNLNHDAMYWYRQDPGQGLRLIYYSQIVNDFQKGDIAEGYSVSREKKESFPLTVTSAQKNPTAFYLCASSIRENNYNEQFFGPGTRLTVL.

In its sample, this clone was seen once. The rearrangement links TRBV7-6 to TRBJ1-5, with D possibly TRBD1 on 5 matching bases. Trimming removed 2 bases from V and 4 bases from J, with 9 bases in between. Germline CDR1 SGHVS, CDR2 FNYEAQ. This CDR3 region has 14 residues. The CDR3 sequence: CASSLSGGNQPQHF. The CDR3, as DNA: TGTGCCAGCAGCTTATCCGGGGGGAATCAGCCCCAGCATTTT.

This clone was counted once. This chain connects TRBV7-9 to TRBJ2-2; 7 nucleotides agree with TRBD2. Trimming removed 8 bases from V and 1 base from J; junction bases left unmatched: 16. Germline assignment: CDR1 SEHNR and CDR2 FQNEAQ (reference sequence). The CDR3 sequence is 18 residues long. The CDR3 bases are TGTGCCAGCGGGGCGGCCACACGCGGGAGTAGGAACACCGGGGAGCTGTTTTTT. Amino acids: CASGAATRGSRNTGELFF.

The chain uses TRBV6-6 and TRBJ2-3; 10 bases fit TRBD2. This CDR3 region has 16 residues. The germline gives CDR1 MNHNY, CDR2 SVGAGI (reference sequence). V dropped 2 bases and J dropped 1; count of bases not matched to a gene: 3. The CDR3 region is CASSYGLAGGTDTQYF. DNA of the CDR3: TGTGCCAGCAGTTACGGTCTAGCGGGAGGCACAGATACGCAGTATTTT.

The genes are TRBV6-2 or TRBV6-3 and TRBJ1-5; TRBD1 is a possible D gene (5 bases). The V and J ends lost 2 bases and 0 bases respectively, with 8 bases between them. This CDR3 is built from 15 residues. Germline CDR1 MNHEY, CDR2 SVGEGT. The CDR3 reads CASSYEGLSNQPQHF. CDR3 coding DNA: TGTGCCAGCAGTTACGAGGGACTTAGCAATCAGCCCCAGCATTTT.

In its sample, this clone was seen a few times. The chain recombines TRBV7-9 with TRBJ2-7, with 9 bases identical to TRBD1. The CDR3 consists of 14 residues. From germline, CDR1 is SEHNR and CDR2 FQNEAQ (reference sequence). The trim removed 4 bases at V and 6 bases at J, leaving 7 bases unmatched. The CDR3 region has the DNA TGTGCCAGCAGCTCCGGACAGGGGACGGGCGAGCAGTACTTC. Its protein is CASSSGQGTGEQYF.

CDR3 protein: CASSGTGGGNGYTF. CDR3 bases: TGTGCCAGCAGCGGGACAGGGGGTGGGAATGGCTACACCTTC. The chain is built from TRBV2 and TRBJ1-2, with 11 bases lining up with TRBD1. Germline V CDR1 and CDR2: SNHLY, FYNNEI. This CDR3 is 14 amino acids long. V shed 6 bases and J 6 bases; nucleotides not matched to a gene: 6.

The V call is TRBV19, the J call TRBJ2-1; 16 bases fit TRBD2. J gave up 5 bases and V 4 bases, and 11 bases lay outside the gene matches. The CDR3 has 19 amino acids. Germline CDR1 is LNHDA and CDR2 is SQIVND (reference sequence). CDR3 bases: TGTGCCAGTAGTACACCCCCGGGACTAGCGGGAGGGCCCGACAATGAGCAGTTCTTC. Protein sequence: CASSTPPGLAGGPDNEQFF.

This sequence joins TRBV3-1 (or the pseudogene TRBV3-2) and TRBJ1-2; maybe TRBD1 (5 bases). The CDR3 has 15 residues. Per germline, CDR1 LGHDT and CDR2 YNNKEL (reference sequence). V lost 1 base, J lost 6 bases, and 15 bases lay in between. The DNA of the CDR3 is TGTGCCAGCAGCCAAGGCTCTCCAGGGTCACATGGCTACACCTTC. This translates into CASSQGSPGSHGYTF.

This chain connects TRBV5-4 to TRBJ1-2; possibly TRBD1 for D (5 bases). This CDR3 is 13 amino acids long. From germline, CDR1 is SGHNT and CDR2 YYREEE (reference sequence). V was trimmed by 0 bases and J by 8 bases, leaving 11 bases between them. The CDR3 DNA is TGTGCCAGCAGCTTGGTGTCAGGGAAGGGCTACACCTTC. Encoded protein: CASSLVSGKGYTF.

The chain uses TRBV2 and TRBJ1-6, with 7 bases that match TRBD1. V lost 6 bases, J lost 2 bases, and 1 base stayed unmatched. Germline loops: CDR1 SNHLY, CDR2 FYNNEI. The CDR3 has 14 residues. Written as DNA, the CDR3 is TGTGCCAGCAGGGACAGGACCTATAATTCACCCCTCCACTTT. Translation: CASRDRTYNSPLHF.

This clone was counted once. V and J are TRBV5-1 and TRBJ2-1; maybe TRBD2 (5 bases). Germline V CDR1 and CDR2: SGHRS, YFSETQ. The length of the CDR3 is 14 residues. V shed 0 bases and J shed 8 bases, with 12 bases lying between them. CDR3: CASSLAGSWDEQFF. The DNA for the CDR3 is TGCGCCAGCAGCTTGGCTGGGAGTTGGGATGAGCAGTTCTTC. Combining the CDR3 with reference TRBV5-1 and TRBJ2-1 gives the whole variable domain KAGVTQTPRYLIKTRGQQVTLSCSPISGHRSVSWYQQTPGQGLQFLFEYFSETQRNKGNFPGRFSGRQFSNSRSEMNVSTLELGDSALYLCASSLAGSWDEQFFGPGTRLTVL.

This chain joins TRBV25-1 and TRBJ2-1; 7 nucleotides align to TRBD1. V was clipped by 1 base and J by 4 bases; unmatched bases: 4. The germline CDR1 and CDR2 sequences are MGHDK and SYGVNS. The CDR3 runs 15 residues. This CDR3 is CASSESGTEYNEQFF. CDR3 in DNA: TGTGCCAGCAGTGAATCGGGGACAGAGTACAATGAGCAGTTCTTC.

This sequence joins TRBV5-1 and TRBJ2-3; 15 bases line up with TRBD2. The germline CDR1 and CDR2 sequences are SGHRS and YFSETQ. This CDR3 spans 17 amino acids. The V gene end was trimmed by 4 bases and the J gene end by 2 bases; junction bases not matched to a gene: 5. CDR3 in amino acids: CASSVGLAGGYTDTQYF. In nucleotides, the CDR3 is TGCGCCAGCAGCGTGGGACTAGCGGGAGGTTACACAGATACGCAGTATTTT.

This chain uses TRBV14 with TRBJ2-7; TRBD2 agrees at 12 bases. Germline assignment: CDR1 SGHDN and CDR2 FVKESK. The J segment lost 6 bases and the V segment lost 3 bases, leaving 3 bases of the junction unmatched. The CDR3 sequence is 14 residues long. The CDR3 nucleotides are TGTGCCAGCAGCCAGACTAGCGGGAGTGTCGAGCAGTACTTC. Amino acids: CASSQTSGSVEQYF.

The J gene is TRBJ1-3, the V gene TRBV6-5; the D gene is possibly TRBD1 (6 bases). The CDR3 has 13 amino acids. With 7 bases removed from V and 7 bases from J, the gap between germline ends came to 14 bases. The germline CDR1 and CDR2 sequences are MNHEY and SVGAGI. CDR3 sequence reads: CASTSPQGNTIYF. CDR3 in DNA: TGTGCCAGCACGTCACCGCAGGGGAACACCATATATTTT.